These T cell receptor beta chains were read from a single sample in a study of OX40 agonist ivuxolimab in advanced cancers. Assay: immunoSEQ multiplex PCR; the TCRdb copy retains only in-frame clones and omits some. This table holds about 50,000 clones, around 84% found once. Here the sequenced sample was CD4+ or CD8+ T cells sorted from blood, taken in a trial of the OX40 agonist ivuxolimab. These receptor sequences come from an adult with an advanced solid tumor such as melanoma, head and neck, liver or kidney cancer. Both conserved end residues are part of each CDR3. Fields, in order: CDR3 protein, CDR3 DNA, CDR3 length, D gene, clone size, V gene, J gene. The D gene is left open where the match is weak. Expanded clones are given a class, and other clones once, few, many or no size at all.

CASSSYPTGNQPQHF,TGTGCCAGCAGCTCCTACCCGACGGGAAATCAGCCCCAGCATTTT,15,.,.,TRBV5-5,TRBJ1-5
CACHCGVTNEKLFF,TGTGCCTGTCACTGTGGGGTAACTAATGAAAAACTGTTTTTT,14,.,.,TRBV30,TRBJ1-4
CASSTRLGNTIYF,TGTGCCAGTAGTACGAGACTGGGTAACACCATATATTTT,13,.,.,TRBV19,TRBJ1-3
CASVAPGVNTQYF,TGTGCCAGTGTCGCTCCCGGCGTTAATACGCAGTATTTT,13,.,.,TRBV6-5,TRBJ2-3
CASTLGDRTQYF,TGTGCCAGTACCCTGGGAGACAGGACGCAGTATTTT,12,.,.,TRBV19,TRBJ2-3
CASSRDGYQPQHF,TGTGCCAGCAGTCGAGACGGGTATCAGCCCCAGCATTTT,13,.,.,TRBV2,TRBJ1-5
CASSYSQPQHF,TGTGCCAGCAGTTATAGTCAGCCCCAGCATTTT,11,.,.,TRBV2,TRBJ1-5
CTSSQGPAGGYNEQFF,TGCACCAGCAGCCAAGGTCCAGCGGGGGGGTACAATGAGCAGTTCTTC,16,TRBD2,.,TRBV4-1,TRBJ2-1
CASSRSGAQPQHF,TGTGCCAGCAGTCGCTCAGGGGCTCAGCCCCAGCATTTT,13,.,.,TRBV6-5,TRBJ1-5
CASSVDRRPNTGELFF,TGTGCCAGCAGCGTAGACAGGAGACCGAACACCGGGGAGCTGTTTTTT,16,.,.,TRBV7-8,TRBJ2-2
CASSPPAGMNTEAFF,TGTGCCAGCTCACCCCCGGCAGGGATGAACACTGAAGCTTTCTTT,15,.,.,TRBV18,TRBJ1-1
CASNLSGVGEQYF,TGTGCCAGCAATCTTTCGGGGGTGGGCGAGCAGTACTTC,13,.,.,TRBV6-5,TRBJ2-7
CASSLQGLAKNIQYF,TGTGCCAGCAGCTTACAGGGTCTAGCCAAAAACATTCAGTACTTC,15,.,.,TRBV7-7,TRBJ2-4
CASSPEGHSNQPQHF,TGTGCCAGCTCACCGGAGGGTCATAGCAATCAGCCCCAGCATTTT,15,.,.,TRBV18,TRBJ1-5
CASSSGASADTQYF,TGTGCCAGCAGCTCTGGAGCATCTGCAGATACGCAGTATTTT,14,.,once,TRBV7-6,TRBJ2-3
CASSLGRAGGTQYF,TGTGCCAGCAGCCTGGGGAGGGCCGGGGGGACCCAGTACTTC,14,TRBD2,.,TRBV7-2,TRBJ2-5
CASKHPQGQPQHF,TGTGCCAGTAAACACCCACAGGGGCAACCCCAGCATTTT,13,TRBD1,.,TRBV19,TRBJ1-5
CASSVWGGQETQYF,TGTGCCAGCAGCGTGTGGGGGGGCCAAGAGACCCAGTACTTC,14,TRBD2,.,TRBV9,TRBJ2-5
CASSLVSVTSGGTYEQYF,TGTGCCAGCAGCTTAGTCTCTGTGACTAGCGGGGGTACCTACGAGCAGTACTTC,18,TRBD2,once,TRBV7-9,TRBJ2-7
CASRKGQGNTGELFF,TGTGCCAGCAGAAAAGGACAGGGGAACACCGGGGAGCTGTTTTTT,15,TRBD1,.,TRBV6-6,TRBJ2-2
CASREAGGHSYEQYF,TGTGCCAGTAGAGAAGCGGGGGGGCACTCCTACGAGCAGTACTTC,15,TRBD2,.,TRBV19,TRBJ2-7
CSVVQLAGNEKLFF,TGCAGCGTTGTTCAACTTGCGGGGAATGAAAAACTGTTTTTT,14,.,.,TRBV29-1,TRBJ1-4
CASSPGGTGNTEAFF,TGTGCCAGCAGCCCTGGGGGGACAGGGAACACTGAAGCTTTCTTT,15,TRBD1,once,TRBV11-3,TRBJ1-1
CASSNGTGCGDEQYF,TGTGCCAGCAGCAACGGGACAGGGTGTGGGGACGAGCAGTACTTC,15,.,.,TRBV21-1,TRBJ2-7